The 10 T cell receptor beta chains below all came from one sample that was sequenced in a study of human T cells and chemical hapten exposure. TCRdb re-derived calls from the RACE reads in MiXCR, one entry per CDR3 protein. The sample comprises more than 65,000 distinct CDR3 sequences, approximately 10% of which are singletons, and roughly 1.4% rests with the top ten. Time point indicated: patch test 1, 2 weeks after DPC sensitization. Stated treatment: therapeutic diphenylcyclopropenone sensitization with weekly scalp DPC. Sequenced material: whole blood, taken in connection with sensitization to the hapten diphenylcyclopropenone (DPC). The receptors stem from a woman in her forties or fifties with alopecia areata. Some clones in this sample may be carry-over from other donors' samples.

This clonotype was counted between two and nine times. CDR3 amino acids: CASSPGGLAGVGPYNEQFF. The DNA for the CDR3 is TGTGCCAGCAGCCCCGGAGGACTAGCGGGAGTGGGCCCCTACAATGAGCAGTTCTTC. This chain joins TRBV3-1 and TRBJ2-1; 13 nucleotides align to TRBD2. The CDR3 consists of 19 residues. Trimming at V came to 4 bases and at J to 2 bases, leaving 11 bases not matched to a gene. The germline V gene has CDR1 LGHDT and CDR2 YNNKEL (reference sequence).

CDR3 loop: CASSLADRGAYEQYF. CDR3 nucleotide sequence: TGTGCCAGCAGCTTAGCGGACAGGGGGGCCTACGAGCAGTACTTC. The chain recombines TRBV11-1 with TRBJ2-7; 10 bases match TRBD1. V was pared by 0 bases and J by 2 bases, with 1 base of the junction left unmatched. CDR1 is SGHAT, CDR2 FQDESV, per germline (reference sequence). CDR3 length equals 15 residues.

This chain's CDR3 is CASSVQGASNQPQHF. The CDR3 DNA is TGTGCCAGCAGTGTACAGGGCGCCAGCAATCAGCCCCAGCATTTT. The gene calls are TRBV2 and TRBJ1-5; the D gene is possibly TRBD1 (6 bases). Germline V lookup: CDR1 SNHLY, CDR2 FYNNEI. The CDR3 runs 15 residues. V lost 4 bases to trimming and J lost 1 base, with 11 bases between them.

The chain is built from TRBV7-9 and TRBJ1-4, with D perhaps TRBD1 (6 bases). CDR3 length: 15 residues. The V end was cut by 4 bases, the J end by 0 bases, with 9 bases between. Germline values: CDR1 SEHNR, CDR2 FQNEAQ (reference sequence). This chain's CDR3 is CASSSEGATNEKLFF. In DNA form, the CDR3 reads TGTGCCAGCAGCTCGGAGGGGGCAACTAATGAAAAACTGTTTTTT.

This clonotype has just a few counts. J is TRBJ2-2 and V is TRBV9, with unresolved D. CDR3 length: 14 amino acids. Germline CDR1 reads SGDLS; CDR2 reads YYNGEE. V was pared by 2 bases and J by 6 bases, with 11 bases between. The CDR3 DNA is TGTGCCAGCAGCGTCCCCGCTCGGCCCGGGGAGCTGTTTTTT. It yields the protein CASSVPARPGELFF.

CDR3 coding DNA: TGTGCCAGCAGTTCCCTCCCCTACGAGCAGTACTTC. Translating it yields CASSSLPYEQYF. The chain is built from TRBV6-6 and TRBJ2-7; D gene uncertain. V lost 4 bases, J lost 2 bases, and 6 bases lay in between. The CDR3 spans 12 residues. Germline CDR1 MNHNY, CDR2 SVGAGI (reference sequence).

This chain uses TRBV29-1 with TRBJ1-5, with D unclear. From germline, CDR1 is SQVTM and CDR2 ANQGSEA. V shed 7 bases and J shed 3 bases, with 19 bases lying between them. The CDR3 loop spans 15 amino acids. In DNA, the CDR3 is TGCAGCGAGAAGCAACCGGACGGAGACAATCAGCCCCAGCATTTT. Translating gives CSEKQPDGDNQPQHF.

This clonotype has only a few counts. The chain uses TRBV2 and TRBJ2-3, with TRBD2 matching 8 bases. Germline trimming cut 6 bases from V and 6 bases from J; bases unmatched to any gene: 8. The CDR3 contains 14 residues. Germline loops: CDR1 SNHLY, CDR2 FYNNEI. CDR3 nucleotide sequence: TGTGCCAGCAGCGAAAACCTAGCGGGCGATACGCAGTATTTT. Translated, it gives CASSENLAGDTQYF.

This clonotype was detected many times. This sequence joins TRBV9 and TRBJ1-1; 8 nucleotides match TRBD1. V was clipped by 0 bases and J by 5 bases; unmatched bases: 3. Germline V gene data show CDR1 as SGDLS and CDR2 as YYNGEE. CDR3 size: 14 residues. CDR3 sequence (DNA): TGTGCCAGCAGCGTAGGTCAGGGGGCAACTGAAGCTTTCTTT. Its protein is CASSVGQGATEAFF. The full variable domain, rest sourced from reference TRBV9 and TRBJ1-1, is DSGVTQTPKHLITATGQRVTLRCSPRSGDLSVYWYQQSLDQGLQFLIQYYNGEERAKGNILERFSAQQFPDLHSELNLSSLELGDSALYFCASSVGQGATEAFFGQGTRLTVV.

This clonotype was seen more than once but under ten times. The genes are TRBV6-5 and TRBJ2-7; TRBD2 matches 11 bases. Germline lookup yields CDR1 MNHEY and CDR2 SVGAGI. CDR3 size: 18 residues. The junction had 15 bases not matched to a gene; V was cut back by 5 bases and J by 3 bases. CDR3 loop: CASSPLGGTSGQIYEQYF. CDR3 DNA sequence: TGTGCCAGCAGTCCCTTAGGGGGGACTAGCGGACAGATCTACGAGCAGTACTTC.